This T cell receptor (beta chain) was obtained from a study of CD8+CD57+ T cells in acquired aplastic anemia. Study summary: The sorted CD4+ and CD8+ cells yielded an average roughly 3 ug of DNA. Healthy donor CD4+ cell samples had a mean of around 10 million reads.

The CDR3 has 15 residues if both end residues are counted. Germline V gene data show CDR1 as SNHLY and CDR2 as FYNNEI. Study outcomes and limitations: Found in both controls and patients were twenty-nine CD8+ CDR3 sequences. Patients showed no significant difference from controls in CD8+ Simpson's diversity.

TCR beta VDJ and CDR3 profiling used genomic DNA as template. Each CDR3 protein gets one entry after TCRdb re-called the reads with MiXCR. The sample lists hundreds of thousands of distinct CDR3 sequences, 65% to 80% occurring once. Points on this clonotype: Its antigen is not identified. The conserved phenylalanine or tryptophan is not found at the CDR3 terminus, so this likely reflects a read error. It is unclear where the CDR3 begins or ends on the DNA, so no DNA is shown, and the CDR3 is as TCRdb lists it.

Sequenced: sorted CD4+, CD8+, or CD8+CD57+ T cells (not recorded which) from PBMCs. This TCR was sampled from a human donor in good health, serving as a control. The genes are TRBV2 and TRBJ2-2; the table's D gene call, TRBD1, was not cross checked with the DNA. CDR3 region: CASSPGGGDQPQHFG.